The rows below give T cell receptor beta chains drawn from one sample of a study of blood T cell repertoires in COVID-19. This table comes from immunoSEQ multiplex PCR, and its TCRdb copy is limited to in-frame clones, with some not included. The data show roughly 380,000 clones, 87% seen once. Input material: PBMCs or T cells enriched from blood (not recorded which). The receptors shown here come from a man younger than 40 who had recovered from COVID-19. Both conserved end residues are trimmed from each CDR3.

v_call	j_call	cdr3_aa
TRBV10-2	TRBJ1-1	ASRGDRGDTEAF
TRBV6-2/TRBV6-3	TRBJ2-7	ASSLGLNSYEQY
TRBV5-1	TRBJ1-1	ASTLTANTEAF
TRBV5-4	TRBJ1-3	ASSLDPGLSGNTIY
TRBV6-6	TRBJ1-4	ASRSQGAANEKLF
TRBV20-1	TRBJ1-1	SASAGRGTEAF
TRBV27	TRBJ1-2	ASSSLDRLYGYT
TRBV2	TRBJ1-2	AFGQGYGYT
TRBV19	TRBJ1-5	ASSPGSYGQPQH
TRBV29-1	TRBJ2-7	SVEGTIGSHEQY
TRBV14	TRBJ1-1	ASSQDTRNRGKNTEAF
TRBV6-6	TRBJ1-2	ASSGLGYT
TRBV4-1	TRBJ2-7	ASSGVTGLGEQY
TRBV7-9	TRBJ2-1	ASSLVGGIQGNEQF
TRBV14	TRBJ1-2	ASSQDPAANYGYT
TRBV19	TRBJ1-4	ASRESRQGGEKLF
TRBV20-1	TRBJ2-5	SASSYAGDLGETQY
TRBV15	TRBJ1-1	ATSVDSLNTEAF
TRBV5-1	TRBJ2-1	ASSLAGLASINEQF
TRBV27	TRBJ1-1	ASSGTGPEAF
TRBV12-3/TRBV12-4	TRBJ2-7	ATGQPREQY
TRBV2	TRBJ1-5	ASSGGGREQPQH
TRBV25-1	TRBJ1-2	ASSDGDRVAGYT
TRBV2	TRBJ1-5	ASNNDAEVRNQPQH
TRBV11-1	TRBJ1-1	ASSPQGISRNTEAF
TRBV18	TRBJ2-3	ASSRTRDTQY
TRBV9	TRBJ1-6	ASSADSYNSPLH
TRBV9	TRBJ1-3	ASSVIQEAFRYLSGNTIY
TRBV3-1/TRBV3-2	TRBJ1-1	ASSREGQGAF
TRBV10-3	TRBJ1-3	AISESGGGNTIY
TRBV10-3	TRBJ2-1	AISESGTSGGLRSEQF
TRBV18	TRBJ1-2	ASSPQGARMGYT